This entry lists 9 T cell receptor beta chains sequenced from one sample in a study of blood T cell repertoires in COVID-19 (dated by TCRdb to between 2020 and 2021). The library was built by means of the immunoSEQ multiplex PCR assay. TCRdb obtained this table from immuneACCESS and retained in-frame rearrangements with V and J assigned. These tables miss some clones; where compared with another copy, unresolved V genes account for less than half of the shortfall, and the remainder is unexplained. The sample records about 220,000 clones, approximately 88% of which are singletons. Of the sample, around 2.5% is held by the ten largest clones. The sequenced material came from PBMCs or T cells enriched from blood (not recorded which). All receptors derive from a woman aged 40-49 years with acute COVID-19.

The rearrangement uses TRBV9 and TRBJ1-3, with D perhaps TRBD1 (5 bases). V lost 7 bases, J lost 2 bases, and 10 bases lay in between. CDR1 is SGDLS, CDR2 YYNGEE, per germline. This CDR3 is 13 amino acids long. The CDR3 is CASGGTAGNTIYF. The DNA for the CDR3 is TGTGCCAGCGGAGGGACGGCTGGAAACACCATATATTTT.

The chain links TRBV5-1 to TRBJ2-3; a possible D gene is TRBD2 (6 bases). V was shortened by 0 bases and J by 2 bases, with 10 bases between the two germline ends. The germline V gene encodes CDR1 SGHRS and CDR2 YFSETQ. CDR3 size: 15 residues. CDR3 sequence: CASSLEGGFTDTQYF. DNA for the CDR3: TGCGCCAGCAGCTTGGAGGGAGGATTCACAGATACGCAGTATTTT. The full variable domain, completed using reference TRBV5-1 and TRBJ2-3, is KAGVTQTPRYLIKTRGQQVTLSCSPISGHRSVSWYQQTPGQGLQFLFEYFSETQRNKGNFPGRFSGRQFSNSRSEMNVSTLELGDSALYLCASSLEGGFTDTQYFGPGTRLTVL.

The V and J genes are TRBV5-5 and TRBJ1-2, with TRBD1 matching 12 bases. The ends lost 3 bases at V and 5 bases at J; junction bases unmatched: 14. Germline V lookup: CDR1 SGHKS, CDR2 YYEKEE (reference sequence). The CDR3 totals 18 residues. CDR3 bases: TGTGCCAGCAGCTGGGGCATGGGACAGGGGGCGGTCGGGTATGGCTACACCTTC. This encodes CASSWGMGQGAVGYGYTF.

The V call is TRBV7-2, the J call TRBJ1-2; 9 nucleotides agree with TRBD1. This CDR3 comprises 16 residues. V trimming: 5 bases; J trimming: 0 bases; junction bases outside the gene matches: 7. CDR1 is SGHTA and CDR2 is FQGNSA in the germline V gene. The CDR3 coding sequence is TGTGCCAGCAGCCCCTCGGACAGGGGAGCTAACTATGGCTACACCTTC. Translation: CASSPSDRGANYGYTF.

Of note for this clone: Sequence at one end of the junction differs from germline and may be a read error. The chain carries TRBV2 and TRBJ2-5, with D hard to call. This CDR3 is built from 14 residues. Germline CDR1 reads SNHLY; CDR2 reads FYNNEI. The CDR3 nucleotides read TGTGCCAGCAGTGAAGACCATTACCAAGAGTCCCAGTACTTC. Translating gives CASSEDHYQESQYF.

The chain links TRBV12-3 or TRBV12-4 to TRBJ1-3; D unresolved. Trimming took off 3 bases at V and 16 bases at J, with 10 bases between the two ends. This CDR3 is built from 10 residues. The CDR3 sequence is CASSLRVHYF. The CDR3 DNA is TGTGCCAGCAGTTTGAGGGTTCATTATTTT.

This rearrangement joins TRBV21-1 to TRBJ1-2; the table's D gene call, TRBD1, was not cross checked with the DNA. TRBV21-1 is marked as a pseudogene. CDR3 length: 14 amino acids. The CDR3 bases are TGTGCCAGCAGCAAAGCGCTGGGCAGCTATGGCTACACCTTC. Protein: CASSKALGSYGYTF.

The chain couples TRBV19 to TRBJ2-2; 11 positions agree with TRBD1. With V trimmed by 6 bases and J by 6 bases, 9 bases remained unmatched. The CDR3 runs 16 residues. In germline, CDR1 is LNHDA, CDR2 SQIVND (reference sequence). The CDR3 DNA follows: TGTGCCAGTAGGAACCGGGACAGGGGGGAGTCCGGGGAGCTGTTTTTT. It yields the protein CASRNRDRGESGELFF.

This clone was counted once. V is TRBV2 and J is TRBJ1-4; tentatively, D is TRBD1 (6 bases). Germline lookup yields CDR1 SNHLY and CDR2 FYNNEI. CDR3 length equals 14 residues. Deletions cut 6 bases from V and 8 bases from J, with 16 bases between. CDR3 DNA: TGTGCCAGCAGGAGGGGGGGAGTAGGAGAAAAACTGTTTTTT. It translates to CASRRGGVGEKLFF.